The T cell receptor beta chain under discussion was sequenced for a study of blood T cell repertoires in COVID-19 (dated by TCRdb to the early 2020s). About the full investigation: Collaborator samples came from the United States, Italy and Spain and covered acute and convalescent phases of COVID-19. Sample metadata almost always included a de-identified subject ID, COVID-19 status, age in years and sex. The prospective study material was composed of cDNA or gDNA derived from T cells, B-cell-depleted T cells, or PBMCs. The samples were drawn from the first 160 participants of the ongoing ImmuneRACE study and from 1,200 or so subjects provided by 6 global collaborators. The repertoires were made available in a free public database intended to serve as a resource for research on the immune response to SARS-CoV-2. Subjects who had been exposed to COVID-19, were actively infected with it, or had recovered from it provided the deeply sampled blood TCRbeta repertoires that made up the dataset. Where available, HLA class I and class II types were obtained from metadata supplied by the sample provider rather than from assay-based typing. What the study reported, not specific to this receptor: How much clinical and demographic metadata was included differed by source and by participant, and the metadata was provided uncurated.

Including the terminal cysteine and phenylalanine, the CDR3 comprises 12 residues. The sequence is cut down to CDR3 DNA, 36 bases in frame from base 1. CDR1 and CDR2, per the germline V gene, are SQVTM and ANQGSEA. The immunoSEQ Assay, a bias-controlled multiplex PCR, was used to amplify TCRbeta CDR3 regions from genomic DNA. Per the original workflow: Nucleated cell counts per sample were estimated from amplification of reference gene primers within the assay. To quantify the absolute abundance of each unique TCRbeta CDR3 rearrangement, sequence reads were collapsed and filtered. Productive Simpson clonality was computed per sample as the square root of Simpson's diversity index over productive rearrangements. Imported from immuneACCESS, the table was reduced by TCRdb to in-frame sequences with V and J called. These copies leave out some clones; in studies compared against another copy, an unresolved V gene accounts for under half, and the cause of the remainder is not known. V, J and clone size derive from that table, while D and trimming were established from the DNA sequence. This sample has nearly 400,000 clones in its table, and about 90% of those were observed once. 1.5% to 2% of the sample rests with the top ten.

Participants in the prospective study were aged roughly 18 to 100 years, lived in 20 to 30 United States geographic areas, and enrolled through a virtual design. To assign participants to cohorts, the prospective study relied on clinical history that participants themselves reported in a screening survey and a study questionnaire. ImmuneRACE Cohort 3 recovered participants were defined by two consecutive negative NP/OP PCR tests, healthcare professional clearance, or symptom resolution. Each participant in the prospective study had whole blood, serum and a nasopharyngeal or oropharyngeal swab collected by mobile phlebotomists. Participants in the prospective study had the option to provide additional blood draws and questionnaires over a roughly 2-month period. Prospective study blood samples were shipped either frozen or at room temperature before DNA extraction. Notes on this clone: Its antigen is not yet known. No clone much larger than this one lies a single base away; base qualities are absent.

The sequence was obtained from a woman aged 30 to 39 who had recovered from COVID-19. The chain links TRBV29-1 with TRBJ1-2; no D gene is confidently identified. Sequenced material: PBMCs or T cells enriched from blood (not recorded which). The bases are TGCAGTCTAAGTGATAACCCGGGGGGCTACACCTTC. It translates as CSLSDNPGGYTF. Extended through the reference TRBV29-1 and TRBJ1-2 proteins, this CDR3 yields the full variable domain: SAVISQKPSRDICQRGTSLTIQCQVDSQVTMMFWYRQQPGQSLTLIATANQGSEATYESGFVIDKFPISRPNLTFSTLTVSNMSPEDSSIYLCSLSDNPGGYTFGSGTRLTVV.